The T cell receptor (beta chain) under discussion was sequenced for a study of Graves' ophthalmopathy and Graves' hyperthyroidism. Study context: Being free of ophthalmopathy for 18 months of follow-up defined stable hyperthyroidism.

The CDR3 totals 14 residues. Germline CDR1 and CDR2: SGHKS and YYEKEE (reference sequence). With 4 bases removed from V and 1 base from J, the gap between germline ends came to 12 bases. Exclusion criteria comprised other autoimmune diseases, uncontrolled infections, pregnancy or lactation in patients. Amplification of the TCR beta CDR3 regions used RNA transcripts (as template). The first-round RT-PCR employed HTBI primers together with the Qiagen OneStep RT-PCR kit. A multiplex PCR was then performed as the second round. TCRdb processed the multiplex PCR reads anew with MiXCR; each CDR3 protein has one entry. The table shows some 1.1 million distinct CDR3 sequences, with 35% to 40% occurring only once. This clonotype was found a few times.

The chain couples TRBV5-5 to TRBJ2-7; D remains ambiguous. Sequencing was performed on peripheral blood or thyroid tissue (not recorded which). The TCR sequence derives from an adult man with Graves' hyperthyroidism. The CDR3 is CASSTEDGSYEQYF. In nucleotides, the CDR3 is TGTGCCAGCAGCACCGAGGACGGATCCTACGAGCAGTACTTC.